Listed below are T cell receptor beta chains from one sample, sequenced in a study of cytomegalovirus exposure and HLA in healthy donors. The data were produced by immunoSEQ multiplex PCR, yet TCRdb's version contains in-frame clones alone and is incomplete. Recorded for this sample: 130,000 or so clones. Sequencing was performed on PBMCs. These receptors were taken from a woman aged 40 to 49 in good health and CMV-seropositive. Both conserved end residues are part of each CDR3. The order of the fields is V gene, D gene, J gene, CDR3 length, CDR3 protein, CDR3 DNA. D genes are given only for firm matches.

V gene: TRBV25-1; D gene: .; J gene: TRBJ2-7; CDR3 length: 14; CDR3 protein: CASSLKPDSYEQYF; CDR3 DNA: TGTGCCAGCAGTTTAAAGCCCGACAGCTACGAGCAGTACTTC
V gene: TRBV27; D gene: TRBD2; J gene: TRBJ2-1; CDR3 length: 15; CDR3 protein: CASSLAGGAYNEQFF; CDR3 DNA: TGTGCCAGCAGTCTAGCGGGAGGAGCCTACAATGAGCAGTTCTTC
V gene: TRBV14; D gene: .; J gene: TRBJ2-7; CDR3 length: 15; CDR3 protein: CASSPTARSSYEQYF; CDR3 DNA: TGTGCCAGCAGCCCTACGGCGAGGAGCTCCTACGAGCAGTACTTC
V gene: TRBV29-1; D gene: .; J gene: TRBJ2-3; CDR3 length: 9; CDR3 protein: CSVGGAQYF; CDR3 DNA: TGCAGCGTTGGGGGCGCGCAGTATTTT
V gene: TRBV28; D gene: .; J gene: TRBJ1-5; CDR3 length: 13; CDR3 protein: CASSLSGLQPQHF; CDR3 DNA: TGTGCCAGCAGTTTATCAGGGCTTCAGCCCCAGCATTTT
V gene: TRBV2; D gene: .; J gene: TRBJ1-2; CDR3 length: 10; CDR3 protein: CASSSYGYTF; CDR3 DNA: TGTGCCAGCTCCTCCTATGGCTACACCTTC
V gene: TRBV7-8; D gene: .; J gene: TRBJ2-7; CDR3 length: 14; CDR3 protein: CASSGPGDSYEQYF; CDR3 DNA: TGTGCCAGCAGCGGACCGGGAGATTCCTACGAGCAGTACTTC
V gene: TRBV5-4; D gene: .; J gene: TRBJ1-4; CDR3 length: 14; CDR3 protein: CASSLTATNEKLFF; CDR3 DNA: TGTGCCAGCAGCTTGACAGCAACTAATGAAAAACTGTTTTTT
V gene: TRBV7-2; D gene: .; J gene: TRBJ1-5; CDR3 length: 14; CDR3 protein: CAGSPLTRNQPQHF; CDR3 DNA: TGTGCCGGCAGCCCCCTGACACGGAATCAGCCCCAGCATTTT
V gene: TRBV7-8; D gene: TRBD2; J gene: TRBJ2-1; CDR3 length: 15; CDR3 protein: CASSSQGGRQGEQFF; CDR3 DNA: TGTGCCAGCAGCTCCCAGGGAGGGAGGCAGGGTGAGCAGTTCTTC
V gene: TRBV6-6; D gene: TRBD1; J gene: TRBJ1-4; CDR3 length: 11; CDR3 protein: CASSNRGKLFF; CDR3 DNA: TGTGCCAGCAGTAACAGGGGAAAACTGTTTTTT
V gene: TRBV5-1; D gene: TRBD1; J gene: TRBJ1-4; CDR3 length: 15; CDR3 protein: CASSLVRGLDEKLFF; CDR3 DNA: TGCGCCAGCAGCTTGGTTAGGGGGCTGGATGAAAAACTGTTTTTT
V gene: TRBV30; D gene: .; J gene: TRBJ1-5; CDR3 length: 15; CDR3 protein: CAWTTGSRSNQPQHF; CDR3 DNA: TGTGCCTGGACAACAGGGAGCAGGAGCAATCAGCCCCAGCATTTT
V gene: TRBV27; D gene: .; J gene: TRBJ2-1; CDR3 length: 10; CDR3 protein: CASGTIEQFF; CDR3 DNA: TGTGCCAGCGGAACTATAGAGCAGTTCTTC
V gene: TRBV7-9; D gene: TRBD2; J gene: TRBJ2-2; CDR3 length: 18; CDR3 protein: CASSLLRALAGGTGELFF; CDR3 DNA: TGTGCCAGCAGCTTACTCCGTGCTCTAGCGGGAGGCACCGGGGAGCTGTTTTTT
V gene: TRBV7-6; D gene: TRBD1; J gene: TRBJ2-7; CDR3 length: 17; CDR3 protein: CASSLGGTGGILYEQYF; CDR3 DNA: TGTGCCAGCAGCTTAGGGGGGACAGGGGGGATCCTCTACGAGCAGTACTTC
V gene: TRBV28; D gene: .; J gene: TRBJ1-1; CDR3 length: 14; CDR3 protein: CASIQGLLNTEAFF; CDR3 DNA: TGTGCCAGCATCCAGGGCCTATTGAACACTGAAGCTTTCTTT
V gene: TRBV11-2; D gene: TRBD2; J gene: TRBJ2-3; CDR3 length: 18; CDR3 protein: CASSPPPGLAGDADTQYF; CDR3 DNA: TGTGCCAGCAGCCCACCCCCGGGACTAGCGGGAGATGCAGATACGCAGTATTTT
V gene: TRBV18; D gene: TRBD2; J gene: TRBJ2-4; CDR3 length: 15; CDR3 protein: CASSPLGGYENIQYF; CDR3 DNA: TGTGCCAGCTCACCTCTGGGAGGGTACGAAAACATTCAGTACTTC
V gene: TRBV7-9; D gene: .; J gene: TRBJ2-7; CDR3 length: 16; CDR3 protein: CASSLDPTTLDSEQYF; CDR3 DNA: TGTGCCAGCAGCTTAGATCCGACAACGTTGGATAGCGAGCAGTACTTC
V gene: TRBV7-9; D gene: TRBD2; J gene: TRBJ2-7; CDR3 length: 14; CDR3 protein: CASSPGTSGYEQYF; CDR3 DNA: TGTGCCAGCAGTCCCGGGACTAGCGGCTACGAGCAGTACTTC
V gene: TRBV7-2; D gene: .; J gene: TRBJ2-7; CDR3 length: 18; CDR3 protein: CASSRYVMAEWGRYEQYF; CDR3 DNA: TGTGCCAGCAGCCGTTATGTTATGGCGGAATGGGGCCGATACGAGCAGTACTTC
V gene: TRBV10-2; D gene: .; J gene: TRBJ2-6; CDR3 length: 13; CDR3 protein: CASTRAGANVLTF; CDR3 DNA: TGCGCCAGCACTCGTGCTGGGGCCAACGTCCTGACTTTC
V gene: TRBV28; D gene: TRBD1; J gene: TRBJ1-5; CDR3 length: 15; CDR3 protein: CASSPTGGGNQPQHF; CDR3 DNA: TGTGCCAGCAGCCCGACAGGGGGAGGCAATCAGCCCCAGCATTTT
V gene: TRBV9; D gene: .; J gene: TRBJ2-7; CDR3 length: 14; CDR3 protein: CASPWGDVSYEQYF; CDR3 DNA: TGTGCCAGCCCGTGGGGGGACGTTTCCTACGAGCAGTACTTC
V gene: TRBV28; D gene: TRBD1; J gene: TRBJ2-7; CDR3 length: 14; CDR3 protein: CASSTIGTGYEQYF; CDR3 DNA: TGTGCCAGCAGTACCATAGGGACAGGCTACGAGCAGTACTTC
V gene: TRBV5-1; D gene: TRBD1; J gene: TRBJ2-7; CDR3 length: 17; CDR3 protein: CASSISGTGPGVGEQYF; CDR3 DNA: TGCGCCAGCAGCATCTCCGGGACAGGCCCGGGCGTGGGTGAGCAGTACTTC
V gene: TRBV2; D gene: .; J gene: TRBJ2-1; CDR3 length: 10; CDR3 protein: CASGRNEQFF; CDR3 DNA: TGTGCCAGCGGCCGCAATGAGCAGTTCTTC
V gene: TRBV19; D gene: .; J gene: TRBJ1-2; CDR3 length: 13; CDR3 protein: CASHSTDYYGYTF; CDR3 DNA: TGTGCCAGTCACTCGACAGACTACTATGGCTACACCTTC
V gene: TRBV30; D gene: .; J gene: TRBJ1-4; CDR3 length: 13; CDR3 protein: CAWRTGQNEKLFF; CDR3 DNA: TGTGCCTGGAGGACAGGACAGAATGAAAAACTGTTTTTT
V gene: TRBV15; D gene: TRBD1; J gene: TRBJ2-6; CDR3 length: 19; CDR3 protein: CATSSRTGGFYSGANVLTF; CDR3 DNA: TGTGCCACCAGCAGCCGGACAGGCGGTTTTTACTCTGGGGCCAACGTCCTGACTTTC
V gene: TRBV9; D gene: .; J gene: TRBJ1-3; CDR3 length: 16; CDR3 protein: CASSGNPGISGNTIYF; CDR3 DNA: TGTGCCAGCAGCGGAAACCCAGGGATCTCTGGAAACACCATATATTTT
V gene: TRBV25-1; D gene: .; J gene: TRBJ2-5; CDR3 length: 13; CDR3 protein: CASSAENGETQYF; CDR3 DNA: TGTGCCAGCAGTGCAGAGAACGGGGAGACCCAGTACTTC
V gene: TRBV9; D gene: .; J gene: TRBJ1-2; CDR3 length: 13; CDR3 protein: CASSVDFNYGYTF; CDR3 DNA: TGTGCCAGCAGCGTAGACTTCAACTATGGCTACACCTTC
V gene: TRBV29-1; D gene: .; J gene: TRBJ2-1; CDR3 length: 13; CDR3 protein: CSAGPRSYNEQFF; CDR3 DNA: TGCAGCGCAGGCCCTCGATCCTACAATGAGCAGTTCTTC
V gene: TRBV5-6; D gene: .; J gene: TRBJ2-3; CDR3 length: 15; CDR3 protein: CASSLVGEDTDTQYF; CDR3 DNA: TGTGCCAGCAGCTTGGTAGGGGAGGACACAGATACGCAGTATTTT
V gene: TRBV4-1; D gene: TRBD2; J gene: TRBJ2-1; CDR3 length: 15; CDR3 protein: CASSQGLAGVNEQFF; CDR3 DNA: TGCGCCAGCAGCCAAGGACTAGCGGGAGTGAATGAGCAGTTCTTC
V gene: TRBV7-3; D gene: TRBD2; J gene: TRBJ2-4; CDR3 length: 14; CDR3 protein: CASSPAGGMDIQYF; CDR3 DNA: TGTGCCAGCAGCCCCGCGGGGGGCATGGACATTCAGTACTTC
V gene: TRBV12-5; D gene: TRBD1; J gene: TRBJ1-1; CDR3 length: 16; CDR3 protein: CASGLTTGTGVTEAFF; CDR3 DNA: TGTGCTAGTGGTTTGACAACCGGGACAGGGGTCACTGAAGCTTTCTTT
V gene: TRBV28; D gene: .; J gene: TRBJ1-1; CDR3 length: 12; CDR3 protein: CASSEGVTEAFF; CDR3 DNA: TGTGCCAGCAGTGAAGGGGTTACTGAAGCTTTCTTT
V gene: TRBV2; D gene: .; J gene: TRBJ2-1; CDR3 length: 15; CDR3 protein: CASSIDGSSYNEQFF; CDR3 DNA: TGTGCCAGCAGTATTGACGGGAGCTCCTACAATGAGCAGTTCTTC
V gene: TRBV4-1; D gene: TRBD2; J gene: TRBJ2-1; CDR3 length: 16; CDR3 protein: CASSQRLAGHVNEQFF; CDR3 DNA: TGCGCCAGCAGCCAAAGGCTAGCGGGCCACGTCAATGAGCAGTTCTTC
V gene: TRBV28; D gene: TRBD1; J gene: TRBJ1-2; CDR3 length: 14; CDR3 protein: CASNPADRNYGYTF; CDR3 DNA: TGTGCCAGCAACCCCGCGGACAGGAACTATGGCTACACCTTC
V gene: TRBV5-1; D gene: TRBD2; J gene: TRBJ2-2; CDR3 length: 17; CDR3 protein: CASSPLRLAGRDGELFF; CDR3 DNA: TGCGCCAGCAGCCCCCTGAGGCTAGCGGGAAGGGACGGGGAGCTGTTTTTT